This entry describes one T cell receptor (beta chain). The data were obtained in a study of blood T cell repertoires in COVID-19. Study-level information: Nucleic acid was either cDNA or gDNA, and it came from T cells, B-cell-depleted T cells, or PBMCs.

Original data processing: Using reference gene primer amplification, nucleated cell counts were estimated. Sequencing was performed with immunoSEQ multiplex PCR; in TCRdb, only in-frame clones are kept and a portion is missing. That table gives V, J and clone size, and the DNA gave D and trimming. This sample has a few hundred thousand clones; around 90% occur once, and the top ten carry roughly 6.3%. V was pared by 5 bases and J by 1 base, with 12 bases between. CDR3 length: 15 residues. CDR1 and CDR2 (germline): SGHVS, FNYEAQ. The sequence was collected from a woman between 45 and 65 years old with COVID-19, enrolled during active disease. The chain uses TRBV7-6 and TRBJ2-1; weak D call: TRBD1 (5 bases). Sequenced sample: peripheral blood. The CDR3 spells CASSTGAVSYNEQFF. CDR3 bases: TGTGCCAGCAGCACAGGTGCGGTATCCTACAATGAGCAGTTCTTC.